The 10 T cell receptor beta chains below all came from one sample that was sequenced in a study of cytomegalovirus exposure and HLA in healthy donors. With 60 Vbeta and 13 Jbeta primers, the PCR was carried out. TCRdb keeps only in-frame clones here, not all; method: immunoSEQ multiplex PCR. Seen here are 150,000 to 200,000 clones, approximately 82% observed once, and the top ten hold 2.2%. Sequencing used PBMCs. These receptors were taken from a woman aged 25 to 39 in good health and CMV-seronegative.

This clone was picked up a small number of times. The V call is TRBV27, the J call TRBJ2-5; 12 nucleotides agree with TRBD2. Looked up from germline, CDR1 is MNHEY and CDR2 is SMNVEV (reference sequence). Losses at the gene ends were 2 bases for V and 2 bases for J; bases not matched to a gene: 3. The CDR3 is made up of 16 amino acids. CDR3 coding DNA: TGTGCCAGCAGTTTACGTCTAGCGGGGGGGCAAGAGACCCAGTACTTC. Encoded protein: CASSLRLAGGQETQYF.

This clone was observed once. The genes are TRBV10-2 and TRBJ2-3; TRBD1 is a possible D gene (5 bases). CDR3 length equals 15 residues. V was shortened by 3 bases and J by 5 bases, with 15 bases between the two germline ends. Germline V lookup: CDR1 WSHSY, CDR2 SAAADI. Here the CDR3 reads CASSDPSAQGDTQYF. CDR3 DNA: TGCGCCAGCAGTGATCCCAGCGCCCAGGGAGATACGCAGTATTTT.

This clone has more than one count but fewer than ten. This sequence joins TRBV6-1 and TRBJ1-3; D is ambiguous. CDR1 is MNHNS and CDR2 is SASEGT in the germline V gene. CDR3 size: 14 residues. V gave up 10 bases and J gave up 0 bases, with 13 bases separating them. The CDR3 nucleotides are TGTGCCACCCTGAATACATTCTCTGGAAACACCATATATTTT. Protein sequence: CATLNTFSGNTIYF.

This rearrangement joins TRBV5-4 to TRBJ2-5; 9 positions agree with TRBD2. The CDR3 runs 15 residues. Germline CDR1 SGHNT, CDR2 YYREEE (reference sequence). Trimming removed 7 bases from V and 2 bases from J; junction bases left unmatched: 9. In DNA, the CDR3 is TGTGCCAGCCGAGCCCAGCGGGGGGAACAAGAGACCCAGTACTTC. Its protein is CASRAQRGEQETQYF. Combining the CDR3 with reference TRBV5-4 and TRBJ2-5 gives the whole variable domain ETGVTQSPTHLIKTRGQQVTLRCSSQSGHNTVSWYQQALGQGPQFIFQYYREEENGRGNFPPRFSGLQFPNYSSELNVNALELDDSALYLCASRAQRGEQETQYFGPGTRLLVL.

The chain carries TRBV9 and TRBJ2-3; 7 nucleotides line up with TRBD1. After removal of 7 bases from V and 6 bases from J, the junction contained 14 bases not matched to a gene. This CDR3 has 15 amino acids. Looked up from germline, CDR1 is SGDLS and CDR2 is YYNGEE. CDR3 coding DNA: TGTGCCAGCGGCCGGGACAGCCAGACGAGGGATACGCAGTATTTT. Protein: CASGRDSQTRDTQYF.

The chain recombines TRBV6-6 with TRBJ1-1, with 7 nucleotides matching TRBD1. Germline V gene data show CDR1 as MNHNY and CDR2 as SVGAGI (reference sequence). V dropped 5 bases and J dropped 7; count of bases not matched to a gene: 4. The CDR3 spans 12 residues. CDR3 sequence: CASSADRLEAFF. The CDR3 DNA follows: TGTGCCAGCAGTGCGGACAGGCTTGAAGCTTTCTTT.

This sequence joins TRBV5-6 and TRBJ2-2; tentative D call: TRBD2 (6 bases). This CDR3 is 15 amino acids long. CDR1 is SGHDT and CDR2 is YYEEEE in the germline V gene. V lost 4 bases and J 4 bases, leaving 14 bases between the germline ends. The CDR3 sequence is CASSDPGSPTGELFF. CDR3 sequence (DNA): TGTGCCAGCAGCGACCCCGGGAGCCCCACCGGGGAGCTGTTTTTT.

The gene calls are TRBV19 and TRBJ1-2; D not certain. Germline V gene data show CDR1 as LNHDA and CDR2 as SQIVND (reference sequence). Deletions cut 6 bases from V and 4 bases from J, with 3 bases between. This CDR3 has 10 amino acids. The CDR3 DNA follows: TGTGCCAGTAGGAGCTATGGCTACACCTTC. It is translated as CASRSYGYTF.

On this clone: Germline is not matched at one junction end, which may reflect a read error. The chain joins TRBV15 to TRBJ2-6; D might be TRBD2 (6 bases). The CDR3 runs to 17 residues. Germline loops: CDR1 LNHNV, CDR2 YYDKDF (reference sequence). The chain's CDR3 is CATSRGRGDSGANGLTF. The CDR3 coding sequence is TGTGCCACCAGCAGAGGGAGAGGGGACTCTGGGGCCAACGGCCTGACTTTC.

This chain uses TRBV13 with TRBJ2-1; the D gene is possibly TRBD2 (5 bases). V was trimmed by 5 bases and J by 0 bases, leaving 20 bases between them. Looked up from germline, CDR1 is PRHDT and CDR2 is FYEKMQ (reference sequence). CDR3 length: 18 amino acids. The CDR3 region has the DNA TGTGCCAGCAGCCCTTCGGTCGGGATCCCTAGCTCCTACAATGAGCAGTTCTTC. This encodes CASSPSVGIPSSYNEQFF.